The 27 T cell receptor beta chains given below trace back to one sample, sequenced in a study of cytomegalovirus exposure and HLA in healthy donors (dated by TCRdb to 2016 to 2017). Libraries came from the immunoSEQ multiplex PCR assay. The source is immuneACCESS, and TCRdb retained only in-frame sequences with V and J called. Part of the clones is not carried over; for the studies checked, unresolved V genes explain less than half of this, and the remainder is unexplained. The table for this sample lists 100,000 to 150,000 clones; roughly nine tenths of them were counted only once. Roughly 2% of the sample comes from the top ten. Sequenced sample: PBMCs. Receptor source: a young woman in good health and CMV-seronegative.

This sequence joins TRBV2 and TRBJ1-1, with D perhaps TRBD1 (5 bases). This CDR3 is built from 12 residues. Germline CDR1 reads SNHLY; CDR2 reads FYNNEI. Trimming removed 11 bases from V and 7 bases from J, with 17 bases in between. The CDR3 loop is CAGDRDSGEAFF. The CDR3 nucleotides read TGTGCCGGGGACCGGGACTCCGGTGAAGCTTTCTTT.

J is TRBJ2-1 and V is TRBV6-1; 8 bases fit TRBD2. The J segment lost 9 bases and the V segment lost 0 bases, leaving 13 bases of the junction unmatched. The CDR3 covers 17 residues. In germline, CDR1 is MNHNS, CDR2 SASEGT. In DNA, the CDR3 is TGTGCCAGCAGTGAAGCGCTCAGACTAGCGCGGGTGGGTGAGCAGTTCTTC. Its translation: CASSEALRLARVGEQFF.

The rearrangement uses TRBV10-3 and TRBJ1-2; 10 bases are shared with TRBD1. The CDR3 consists of 14 residues. Looked up from germline, CDR1 is ENHRY and CDR2 is SYGVKD. After removal of 7 bases from V and 10 bases from J, the junction contained 12 bases not matched to a gene. The CDR3 loop is CAITAEDRGKDYTF. The CDR3 region has the DNA TGTGCCATCACCGCGGAGGACAGGGGGAAGGACTACACCTTC.

The gene calls are TRBV10-3 and TRBJ2-5, with 10 bases matching TRBD2. V trimming: 0 bases; J trimming: 4 bases; junction bases outside the gene matches: 5. CDR1 ENHRY and CDR2 SYGVKD come from the germline V gene. The CDR3 is 16 amino acids. The CDR3 region is CAISESSGRFGETQYF. The CDR3 region has the DNA TGTGCCATCAGTGAGTCTAGCGGGAGGTTTGGAGAGACCCAGTACTTC.

The chain links TRBV6-5 to TRBJ2-7; D possibly corresponds to TRBD1 (5 bases). CDR1 and CDR2 (germline): MNHEY, SVGAGI. CDR3 length equals 15 residues. V lost 7 bases and J lost 5, with 21 bases in between. CDR3 DNA: TGTGCCAGCAAGGGGTCAGGTGGAACCTGGAACGAGCAGTACTTC. It is translated as CASKGSGGTWNEQYF.

The genes are TRBV11-3 and TRBJ2-7; D call uncertain. Germline-derived CDR1 and CDR2 are SGHNT and YENEEA. The V gene lost 1 base and the J gene lost 6 bases, with 10 bases spanning the gap. The CDR3 has 13 residues. In DNA form, the CDR3 reads TGTGCCAGCAGCTTAGGAGAAAATTCCGAGCAGTACTTC. Translating it yields CASSLGENSEQYF.

The genes are TRBV6-1 and TRBJ1-2, with a weak D call TRBD1 (5 bases). The CDR3 consists of 14 residues. Germline loops: CDR1 MNHNS, CDR2 SASEGT. V was clipped by 2 bases and J by 5 bases, with 12 bases between them. CDR3 sequence reads: CASSEPRVGYGYTF. Here the CDR3 DNA reads TGTGCCAGCAGTGAACCCAGGGTCGGTTATGGCTACACCTTC.

V is TRBV4-1 and J is TRBJ1-2, with 9 nucleotides matching TRBD1. V dropped 1 base and J dropped 8; count of bases not matched to a gene: 5. This CDR3 is built from 14 residues. From germline, CDR1 is MGHRA and CDR2 YSYEKL. The CDR3 DNA reads as TGCGCCAGCAGCCAAGGTGGAACAGGGGGCGGCTACACCTTC. Translation gives CASSQGGTGGGYTF.

V gene TRBV27 combines with J gene TRBJ2-7; TRBD2 matches at 13 bases. CDR3 length equals 18 residues. Germline CDR1 reads MNHEY; CDR2 reads SMNVEV (reference sequence). The junction had 10 bases not matched to a gene; V was cut back by 5 bases and J by 0 bases. CDR3 loop: CASSLSGLAGPSSYEQYF. Written as DNA, the CDR3 is TGTGCCAGCAGTCTGTCGGGACTAGCGGGACCGAGCTCCTACGAGCAGTACTTC.

This clone has a single count. The CDR3 region has the DNA TGTGCCAGCAGCTTAACCGGGAGCTCCTACAATGAGCAGTTCTTC. Encoded protein: CASSLTGSSYNEQFF. J is TRBJ2-1 and V is TRBV7-9; TRBD2 is a possible D gene (6 bases). Germline CDR1 is SEHNR and CDR2 is FQNEAQ (reference sequence). Trimming stripped 2 bases from V and 0 bases from J, with 8 bases between. The CDR3 consists of 15 residues.

The gene calls are TRBV19 and TRBJ2-1; 7 bases align to TRBD1. The CDR3 loop spans 12 amino acids. CDR1 and CDR2 (germline): LNHDA, SQIVND (reference sequence). With V trimmed by 11 bases and J by 3 bases, 4 bases remained unmatched. CDR3 residues: CASTGDYNEQFF. CDR3 sequence (DNA): TGTGCCTCCACAGGGGACTACAATGAGCAGTTCTTC.

The chain links TRBV29-1 to TRBJ2-7; D is possibly TRBD2 (5 bases). The V end was cut by 4 bases, the J end by 6 bases, with 10 bases between. CDR3 size: 11 residues. The V gene's germline CDR1 is SQVTM and CDR2 ANQGSEA. The CDR3 DNA follows: TGCAGCGTTGGCTCCAGCGGCGAGCAGTACTTC. This gives the protein CSVGSSGEQYF.

The rearrangement joins TRBV4-2 to TRBJ2-3; 10 nucleotides agree with TRBD2. Germline V lookup: CDR1 LGHNA, CDR2 YNFKEQ. Trimming removed 4 bases from V and 2 bases from J; junction bases left unmatched: 12. This CDR3 contains 18 residues. CDR3 coding DNA: TGTGCCAGCAGCCGTAGCGGGAGGTCGCGAAGGAACACAGATACGCAGTATTTT. As protein: CASSRSGRSRRNTDTQYF.

This chain uses TRBV7-9 with TRBJ2-7, with 8 bases that match TRBD2. The germline gives CDR1 SEHNR, CDR2 FQNEAQ (reference sequence). CDR3 size: 16 residues. V trimming: 5 bases; J trimming: 1 base; junction bases outside the gene matches: 10. CDR3 DNA sequence: TGTGCCAGCAGCGCGCTGGGAGCGGGAGCTTCCTACGAGCAGTACTTC. It codes for CASSALGAGASYEQYF.

This chain uses TRBV5-1 with TRBJ1-2; 12 positions match TRBD1. There are 16 residues in the CDR3. Germline CDR1 reads SGHRS; CDR2 reads YFSETQ. With 4 bases clipped from V and 4 bases from J, the junction kept 8 bases outside the gene matches. In DNA, the CDR3 is TGCGCCAGCAGCGTCGGGACAGGGGGCAAGAGCTATGGCTACACCTTC. Its translation is CASSVGTGGKSYGYTF.

The chain couples TRBV4-1 to TRBJ2-1; D possibly corresponds to TRBD1 (6 bases). Germline loops: CDR1 MGHRA, CDR2 YSYEKL. The CDR3 runs to 16 residues. V was shortened by 2 bases and J by 5 bases, with 16 bases between the two germline ends. The CDR3 loop reads CASSQYPKGENNEQFF. The CDR3 region has the DNA TGCGCCAGCAGCCAATACCCTAAGGGGGAGAACAATGAGCAGTTCTTC.

The rearrangement links TRBV15 to TRBJ2-3; D not certain. V was cut by 5 bases and J by 1 base, with 10 bases left in between. This CDR3 comprises 14 residues. Germline loops: CDR1 LNHNV, CDR2 YYDKDF (reference sequence). The DNA of the CDR3 is TGTGCCACCAGCGAAACCGTAGGCACAGATACGCAGTATTTT. This sequence encodes CATSETVGTDTQYF.

This chain connects TRBV10-2 to TRBJ2-5; 11 nucleotides align to TRBD2. Trimming removed 2 bases from V and 3 bases from J; junction bases left unmatched: 2. Germline V gene sequence: CDR1 WSHSY, CDR2 SAAADI. The CDR3 has 15 amino acids. DNA of the CDR3: TGCGCCAGCAGTGAGGGGACTAGCGGAGAAGAGACCCAGTACTTC. As protein: CASSEGTSGEETQYF.

The chain carries TRBV5-1 and TRBJ2-3; D is ambiguous. The CDR3 is 15 residues long. V dropped 0 bases and J dropped 0 bases, with 8 bases sitting between them. Germline V gives CDR1 SGHRS, CDR2 YFSETQ. CDR3 amino acids: CASSLDGSSTDTQYF. CDR3 DNA sequence: TGCGCCAGCAGCTTGGACGGTTCTAGCACAGATACGCAGTATTTT.

This clone appeared once. This chain uses TRBV18 with TRBJ1-5, with TRBD1 identical over 7 bases. V lost 6 bases and J lost 7; bases outside the gene matches: 9. The germline CDR1 and CDR2 sequences are KGHSH and LQKENI. This CDR3 is built from 14 residues. The CDR3 loop reads CASSPTGIYQPQHF. CDR3 nucleotides: TGTGCCAGCTCGCCGACAGGGATCTACCAGCCCCAGCATTTT.

The chain joins TRBV4-2 to TRBJ1-2; no reliable D call. Per germline, CDR1 LGHNA and CDR2 YNFKEQ. The ends were cut back, 0 bases at V and 8 bases at J, with 13 bases in the middle. There are 14 residues in the CDR3. CDR3: CASSQDEGVGGYTF. CDR3 coding DNA: TGTGCCAGCAGCCAAGATGAGGGAGTAGGAGGCTACACCTTC.

The chain is built from TRBV27 and TRBJ1-5, with D perhaps matching TRBD1 (6 bases). There are 14 residues in the CDR3. CDR1 and CDR2 from the germline V gene are MNHEY and SMNVEV (reference sequence). The ends were cut back, 9 bases at V and 3 bases at J, with 15 bases in the middle. Here the CDR3 DNA reads TGTGCCAGTAGCTCAACAGGGTACAATCAGCCCCAGCATTTT. It specifies CASSSTGYNQPQHF.

The rearrangement uses TRBV15 and TRBJ1-4; 9 bases line up with TRBD1. V lost 0 bases, J lost 6 bases, and 5 bases stayed unmatched. CDR1 is LNHNV and CDR2 is YYDKDF in the germline V gene (reference sequence). CDR3 length: 16 amino acids. Written as DNA, the CDR3 is TGTGCCACCAGCAGAGAACCGGGACAGGGAGATGAAAAACTGTTTTTT. Residues: CATSREPGQGDEKLFF.

This clone was detected once. The chain is built from TRBV19 and TRBJ1-1, with 8 positions matching TRBD1. V was pared by 8 bases and J by 2 bases, with 4 bases of the junction left unmatched. This CDR3 has 13 amino acids. Germline V gene sequence: CDR1 LNHDA, CDR2 SQIVND (reference sequence). CDR3 sequence (DNA): TGTGCCAGTTCGGACAGGGTCAACACTGAAGCTTTCTTT. Protein sequence: CASSDRVNTEAFF.

This clone was seen a few times. This rearrangement joins TRBV2 to TRBJ2-2, with TRBD2 matching over 14 bases. J gave up 6 bases and V 6 bases, and 3 bases lay outside the gene matches. This CDR3 region has 15 residues. Germline values: CDR1 SNHLY, CDR2 FYNNEI. Written as DNA, the CDR3 is TGTGCCAGCAGGGGGACTAGCGGGAGTGCCGGGGAGCTGTTTTTT. Translating it yields CASRGTSGSAGELFF.

V usage is TRBV11-3 and J usage is TRBJ2-5; tentatively, D is TRBD2 (5 bases). Germline lookup yields CDR1 SGHNT and CDR2 YENEEA. The CDR3 sequence is 15 residues long. V was trimmed by 0 bases and J by 4 bases, leaving 12 bases between them. DNA for the CDR3: TGTGCCAGCAGCTTAGAACGGGATGCATCAGAGACCCAGTACTTC. Translating it yields CASSLERDASETQYF.

The genes are TRBV4-2 and TRBJ2-3; TRBD2 aligns across 11 bases. The CDR3 covers 17 residues. V was pared by 1 base and J by 1 base, with 4 bases of the junction left unmatched. In germline, CDR1 is LGHNA, CDR2 YNFKEQ. The CDR3 sequence: CASSQVSGRGGTDTQYF. In DNA form, the CDR3 reads TGTGCCAGCAGCCAAGTTAGCGGGAGGGGAGGCACAGATACGCAGTATTTT.